The 29 T cell receptor beta chains reported below all come from one sample, sequenced in a study of sequential checkpoint blockade in melanoma. The protocol was immunoSEQ multiplex PCR, while the TCRdb copy is restricted to in-frame clones and leaves out a portion. The data show some 20,000 clones, around 82% seen once. Treatment reported: randomized to nivolumab then ipilimumab (arm A) or the reverse (arm B). This sample comprised CD8+ T cells sorted from blood (inferred from file names), obtained from a patient given nivolumab and ipilimumab in sequence. These receptors all come from a human donor with melanoma.

A single count supports this clone. V and J are TRBV7-9 and TRBJ1-5, with D tentatively TRBD1 (5 bases). Germline loops: CDR1 SEHNR, CDR2 FQNEAQ (reference sequence). V lost 5 bases and J lost 2, with 10 bases in between. This CDR3 is 14 amino acids long. The CDR3 is CASSGGDGNQPQHF. The CDR3 DNA follows: TGTGCCAGCAGCGGGGGGGATGGCAATCAGCCCCAGCATTTT. Full variable domain (remainder filled in from reference TRBV7-9 and TRBJ1-5): DTGVSQNPRHKITKRGQNVTFRCDPISEHNRLYWYRQTLGQGPEFLTYFQNEAQLEKSRLLSDRFSAERPKGSFSTLEIQRTEQGDSAMYLCASSGGDGNQPQHFGDGTRLSIL.

This clone was observed once. The J gene is TRBJ2-1, the V gene TRBV6-5; D is undetermined. The CDR3 is 16 amino acids. Germline V gene data show CDR1 as MNHEY and CDR2 as SVGAGI. V lost 0 bases to trimming and J lost 3 bases, with 12 bases between them. The CDR3 DNA is TGTGCCAGCAGTTACTCCCGAACCGTACTCTACAATGAGCAGTTCTTC. Residues: CASSYSRTVLYNEQFF.

This chain links TRBV7-9 with TRBJ1-1; D gene uncertain. The CDR3 length is 12 residues. With 3 bases removed from V and 10 bases from J, the gap between germline ends came to 12 bases. CDR1 SEHNR and CDR2 FQNEAQ come from the germline V gene (reference sequence). CDR3 coding DNA: TGTGCCAGCAGCTTGGGTGTGGCAGGAGCTTTCTTT. Translation: CASSLGVAGAFF.

This clone was seen more than once but under ten times. This chain connects TRBV9 to TRBJ1-6; 7 bases line up with TRBD1. The length of the CDR3 is 17 residues. The ends lost 4 bases at V and 0 bases at J; junction bases unmatched: 7. Germline CDR1 reads SGDLS; CDR2 reads YYNGEE. The DNA of the CDR3 is TGTGCCAGCAGCTCGGCGACAGGGAGCTCCTATAATTCACCCCTCCACTTT. Translation: CASSSATGSSYNSPLHF.

The chain recombines TRBV11-2 with TRBJ2-5; TRBD2 aligns across 9 bases. Germline V CDR1 and CDR2: SGHAT, FQNNGV. V gave up 5 bases and J gave up 5 bases; unmatched junction bases: 9. The CDR3 is 15 amino acids. The CDR3 here is CASSPLLAGPETQYF. The DNA for the CDR3 is TGTGCCAGCAGCCCACTCCTAGCGGGGCCGGAGACCCAGTACTTC. The complete variable domain, with remaining parts taken from reference TRBV11-2 and TRBJ2-5, reads EAGVAQSPRYKIIEKRQSVAFWCNPISGHATLYWYQQILGQGPKLLIQFQNNGVVDDSQLPKDRFSAERLKGVDSTLKIQPAKLEDSAVYLCASSPLLAGPETQYFGPGTRLLVL.

The chain carries TRBV16 and TRBJ1-2; 9 bases are a match to TRBD1. The CDR3 is made up of 15 amino acids. V lost 2 bases and J lost 1; bases outside the gene matches: 2. Germline V gene data show CDR1 as KGHSY and CDR2 as FQNENV. The CDR3 sequence is CASSQTGGYNYGYTF. The DNA for the CDR3 is TGTGCCAGCAGCCAAACAGGGGGCTATAACTATGGCTACACCTTC.

The chain is built from TRBV5-1 and TRBJ2-5, with 8 bases fitting TRBD2. The CDR3 is 15 amino acids. Trimming removed 0 bases from V and 5 bases from J; junction bases left unmatched: 6. The germline V gene encodes CDR1 SGHRS and CDR2 YFSETQ. The DNA of the CDR3 is TGCGCCAGCAGCTTGGCCGGGGGGGTAGGGGAGACCCAGTACTTC. It specifies CASSLAGGVGETQYF.

The chain is built from TRBV7-9 and TRBJ2-4, with a possible D match to TRBD2 (6 bases). Trimming took off 4 bases at V and 0 bases at J, with 16 bases between the two ends. Germline CDR1 is SEHNR and CDR2 is FQNEAQ (reference sequence). The CDR3 runs 17 residues. The CDR3 spells CASSSPRDGLAKNIQYF. The CDR3 DNA sequence: TGTGCCAGCAGCTCGCCGCGGGACGGACTAGCCAAAAACATTCAGTACTTC.

This chain joins TRBV7-9 and TRBJ2-5, with no clear D. CDR1 is SEHNR and CDR2 is FQNEAQ in the germline V gene (reference sequence). V lost 4 bases to trimming and J lost 4 bases, with 13 bases between them. The CDR3 spans 14 residues. This chain's CDR3 is CASSSPGSRETQYF. The CDR3 DNA follows: TGTGCCAGCAGCTCTCCGGGTTCTCGAGAGACCCAGTACTTC.

The chain recombines TRBV6-5 with TRBJ1-2; unclear D gene. CDR1 is MNHEY, CDR2 SVGAGI, per germline. V gave up 8 bases and J gave up 8 bases, with 21 bases separating them. This CDR3 comprises 14 residues. As DNA, the CDR3 is TGTGCCAGCGGGAGAAGTGCCGCGGGGAGAGGCTACACCTTC. Translated, it gives CASGRSAAGRGYTF.

CDR3 sequence (DNA): TGTGCCAGCAGCCCCACAGGGCGAACACCTTACGAGCAGTACTTC. Protein: CASSPTGRTPYEQYF. The genes are TRBV9 and TRBJ2-7; possible D gene TRBD1, 6 bases. The CDR3 consists of 15 residues. The germline CDR1 and CDR2 sequences are SGDLS and YYNGEE. The V end was cut by 4 bases, the J end by 4 bases, with 18 bases between.

A few counts support this clone. The chain carries TRBV7-9 and TRBJ2-7; no definite D call. Trimming pared 5 bases from V and 4 bases from J, leaving 12 bases between. Germline-derived CDR1 and CDR2 are SEHNR and FQNEAQ (reference sequence). The CDR3 runs to 13 residues. As DNA, the CDR3 is TGTGCCAGCAGCCAACCGGTCTCTTACGAGCAGTACTTC. Translating gives CASSQPVSYEQYF.

The chain recombines TRBV2 with TRBJ2-7; 10 bases agree with TRBD1. The germline V gene encodes CDR1 SNHLY and CDR2 FYNNEI. The CDR3 is made up of 15 amino acids. Trimming removed 6 bases from V and 3 bases from J; junction bases left unmatched: 8. The CDR3, as DNA: TGTGCCAGCAGAGGATATGACAGGGGGCACTACGAGCAGTACTTC. Translating it yields CASRGYDRGHYEQYF.

The chain employs TRBV30 and TRBJ2-1; TRBD2 matches at 14 bases. Germline V CDR1 and CDR2: GTSNPN, SVGIG (reference sequence). Losses at the gene ends were 5 bases for V and 3 bases for J; bases not matched to a gene: 0. The CDR3 has 14 residues. The CDR3: CAWGTSGGYNEQFF. The CDR3 DNA reads as TGTGCCTGGGGGACTAGCGGGGGCTACAATGAGCAGTTCTTC.

The genes are TRBV27 and TRBJ1-4, with 10 bases fitting TRBD1. The germline V gene encodes CDR1 MNHEY and CDR2 SMNVEV (reference sequence). There are 14 residues in the CDR3. V lost 6 bases to trimming and J lost 5 bases; unmatched junction nucleotides: 3. The DNA of the CDR3 is TGTGCCAGCAGGTCGGGACAGGGGAATGAAAAACTGTTTTTT. This sequence encodes CASRSGQGNEKLFF.

This chain connects TRBV4-1 to TRBJ2-7; 10 bases agree with TRBD1. Germline V gene sequence: CDR1 MGHRA, CDR2 YSYEKL. The CDR3 totals 16 residues. J was trimmed by 2 bases and V by 4 bases; bases with no gene match: 8. As DNA, the CDR3 is TGCGCCAGCAGCCCGGGGGGACAGGGGAGGCCCTACGAGCAGTACTTC. Protein: CASSPGGQGRPYEQYF.

V and J are TRBV27 and TRBJ2-7; D may be TRBD2 (6 bases). From germline, CDR1 is MNHEY and CDR2 SMNVEV (reference sequence). The CDR3 length is 15 residues. The V end was cut by 6 bases, the J end by 1 base, with 16 bases between. The CDR3 loop reads CASSLRRDGSYEQYF. CDR3 nucleotides: TGTGCCAGCAGCCTCCGGAGGGATGGGTCCTACGAGCAGTACTTC.

A word on this clone: Other nucleotide sequences in the sample specify the same CDR3. The gene calls are TRBV6-1 and TRBJ2-7, with D tentatively TRBD2 (6 bases). V was shortened by 6 bases and J by 0 bases, with 12 bases between the two germline ends. The CDR3 runs to 14 residues. Germline V gene lookup returns CDR1 MNHNS and CDR2 SASEGT. CDR3 in amino acids: CASRPRGTSYEQYF. Written as DNA, the CDR3 is TGTGCCAGCAGGCCCCGGGGGACCTCCTACGAGCAGTACTTC.

The chain combines TRBV4-2 with TRBJ2-7, with 11 bases that match TRBD1. The CDR3 runs 14 residues. After removal of 5 bases from V and 2 bases from J, the junction contained 2 bases not matched to a gene. Germline V gene data show CDR1 as LGHNA and CDR2 as YNFKEQ. The CDR3 protein is CASSAGQGAYEQYF. CDR3 nucleotide sequence: TGTGCCAGCAGCGCGGGACAGGGGGCCTACGAGCAGTACTTC.

This clone was counted once. This chain connects TRBV7-9 to TRBJ2-7; 7 positions match TRBD1. The V segment lost 0 bases and the J segment 5 bases; nucleotides outside the gene matches: 7. The CDR3 runs to 15 residues. Germline V gives CDR1 SEHNR, CDR2 FQNEAQ (reference sequence). CDR3 sequence: CASSLARNRGHEQYF. CDR3 coding DNA: TGTGCCAGCAGCTTAGCGCGTAACAGGGGCCACGAGCAGTACTTC.

The genes are TRBV9 and TRBJ1-4, with 8 bases matching TRBD1. This CDR3 comprises 16 residues. The germline gives CDR1 SGDLS, CDR2 YYNGEE. V lost 4 bases to trimming and J lost 5 bases; unmatched junction nucleotides: 10. CDR3 coding DNA: TGTGCCAGCAGCCAAGTAGGTACAGGGGGAAATGAAAAACTGTTTTTT. Protein product: CASSQVGTGGNEKLFF.

CDR3 sequence reads: CASSLQGAQYQETQYF. The CDR3 DNA sequence: TGTGCCAGCAGCTTACAGGGGGCCCAGTACCAAGAGACCCAGTACTTC. The chain joins TRBV5-4 to TRBJ2-5; 9 nucleotides match TRBD1. After removal of 2 bases from V and 0 bases from J, the junction contained 5 bases not matched to a gene. This CDR3 contains 16 residues. Germline-derived CDR1 and CDR2 are SGHNT and YYREEE (reference sequence).

The V gene is TRBV19, the J gene TRBJ2-1, with no clear D. CDR3 size: 13 residues. Deletions cut 3 bases from V and 5 bases from J, with 8 bases between. Germline V lookup: CDR1 LNHDA, CDR2 SQIVND (reference sequence). The CDR3 sequence: CASSIDTNNEQFF. DNA for the CDR3: TGTGCCAGTAGTATTGACACCAACAATGAGCAGTTCTTC.

This clone was seen just once. V usage is TRBV9 and J usage is TRBJ2-5; D ambiguous. CDR3 length equals 15 residues. From germline, CDR1 is SGDLS and CDR2 YYNGEE. Deletions cut 0 bases from V and 2 bases from J, with 11 bases between. The CDR3 coding sequence is TGTGCCAGCAGCGTAGGGCTCACAACACAAGAGACCCAGTACTTC. Translating it yields CASSVGLTTQETQYF.

J is TRBJ2-3 and V is TRBV6-6, with 11 bases matching TRBD2. Germline lookup yields CDR1 MNHNY and CDR2 SVGAGI (reference sequence). The CDR3 covers 15 residues. V trimming: 5 bases; J trimming: 4 bases; junction bases outside the gene matches: 5. The CDR3 reads CASSLAGGMSDTQYF. CDR3 in DNA: TGTGCCAGCAGTCTAGCGGGGGGTATGTCAGATACGCAGTATTTT.

The chain uses TRBV7-6 and TRBJ1-2; maybe TRBD1 (6 bases). Trimming took 4 bases from V and 4 from J, leaving 22 bases between them. The CDR3 covers 17 residues. Germline-derived CDR1 and CDR2 are SGHVS and FNYEAQ. The CDR3 spells CASSSEDRDKPFYGYTF. The CDR3 coding sequence is TGTGCCAGCAGCTCGGAAGACCGGGACAAACCTTTCTATGGCTACACCTTC.

This chain joins TRBV27 and TRBJ2-1; 8 bases line up with TRBD1. This CDR3 is 16 amino acids long. The germline CDR1 and CDR2 sequences are MNHEY and SMNVEV (reference sequence). V shed 3 bases and J 4 bases; nucleotides not matched to a gene: 8. CDR3 nucleotides: TGTGCCAGCAGTTTCCAGGGGGCCTTTGGGTACAATGAGCAGTTCTTC. Its translation: CASSFQGAFGYNEQFF.

V gene TRBV19 combines with J gene TRBJ2-5; the D gene is possibly TRBD2 (6 bases). With the DNA end fitting TRBJ2-7 better, the J assignment may be wrong. Germline CDR1 and CDR2: LNHDA and SQIVND (reference sequence). This CDR3 spans 14 amino acids. The CDR3 bases are TGTGCCAGTAGTATTTATGCGGGAACTTACGAGCAGTACTTC. It encodes CASSIYAGTYEQYF.

This clone was observed a single time. V is TRBV28 and J is TRBJ2-2; TRBD1 might be the D (6 bases). Germline V gene lookup returns CDR1 MDHEN and CDR2 SYDVKM. The CDR3 spans 18 residues. V lost 2 bases and J lost 0, with 16 bases in between. CDR3 sequence reads: CASSLPSGTPANTGELFF. The CDR3 DNA is TGTGCCAGCAGTTTACCCTCTGGGACACCCGCGAACACCGGGGAGCTGTTTTTT. Supplemented by reference TRBV28 and TRBJ2-2, the full variable domain reads DVKVTQSSRYLVKRTGEKVFLECVQDMDHENMFWYRQDPGLGLRLIYFSYDVKMKEKGDIPEGYSVSREKKERFSLILESASTNQTSMYLCASSLPSGTPANTGELFFGEGSRLTVL.